This T cell receptor beta chain was retrieved from a study of blood T cell repertoires in COVID-19. Turning to the study itself: Samples of COVID-19 (acute and convalescent) were obtained from the United States, Italy and Spain. Sample material is recorded as cDNA or gDNA derived from T cells, B-cell-depleted T cells, or PBMCs.

The germline CDR1 and CDR2 sequences are GTSNPN and SVGIG (reference sequence). The CDR3 is made up of 11 amino acids. V lost 3 bases, J lost 7 bases, and 9 bases lay in between. In the original workflow: It was from reference gene primer amplification that nucleated cell counts were estimated. The data were produced by immunoSEQ multiplex PCR, yet TCRdb's version contains in-frame clones alone and is incomplete. V and J calls and clone size are copied from that table; D and trimming were computed from the DNA. The table records about 39,000 clones, 75% to 90% of them present only once. The sample comprised peripheral blood. The chain employs TRBV30 and TRBJ1-1; no firm D call. The TCR comes from a man aged 55 to 69 with acute or convalescent COVID-19. In DNA form, the CDR3 reads TGTGCCTGGAGGGCCAGACTTGAAGCTTTCTTT. Its protein product is CAWRARLEAFF.